This TCR beta chain was captured in a study of neoadjuvant anti-PD-1 for oral cavity cancer. Across the study: Patients without progression received a fourth nivolumab dose around day 43, then surgical resection on days 50-56.

Blood libraries mostly used around 510 ng genomic DNA, six replicates each. Measured with immunoSEQ multiplex PCR; TCRdb has only the in-frame clones, and not every one. Of over 14,000 clones in the sample, about 64% were seen once. No culture or expansion preceded analysis of these blood cells. Germline lookup yields CDR1 SNHLY and CDR2 FYNNEI. The CDR3 runs to 12 residues. The germline V and J ends were trimmed by 2 bases and 11 bases, with 9 bases remaining between them. The sample here was PBMCs, taken before nivolumab (anti-PD-1) treatment. The TCR was taken from a person aged 35-80 years with oral cavity squamous cell carcinoma. The chain joins TRBV2 to TRBJ2-2, with D hard to call. CDR3 in DNA: TGTGCCAGCAGTGAACAACGAAGAGAGCTGTTTTTT. Amino acid sequence: CASSEQRRELFF.